Listed below are T cell receptor beta chains from one sample, sequenced in a study of T cells in Graves' hyperthyroidism and ophthalmopathy. TCRdb independently ran MiXCR on the multiplex PCR reads; one entry per CDR3 protein. Of 500,000 to 600,000 distinct CDR3 sequences listed, just under 20% are singletons. Sequenced sample: blood. The receptors shown here come from a man in his forties or fifties with Graves' ophthalmopathy. The CDR3 runs from the conserved cysteine through the conserved F or W. The D gene is left open where the match is weak. Only some rows state a clone size, as once, few, many or a class for expanded clones.

J gene,D gene,V gene,clone size,CDR3 DNA,CDR3 protein
TRBJ2-1,TRBD1,TRBV5-1,.,TGCGCCAGCAGCCCCAATCTAAGGACAGGCTACAATGAGCAGTTCTTC,CASSPNLRTGYNEQFF
TRBJ2-1,.,TRBV6-1,.,TGTGCCAGCAGATCCCCCGCGGGACACAATGAGCAGTTCTTC,CASRSPAGHNEQFF
TRBJ2-7,.,TRBV6-1,many,TGTGCCAGCAGTCCCCTCGGCGGCAGGGCCAGCTCCTACGAGCAGTACTTC,CASSPLGGRASSYEQYF
TRBJ2-1,TRBD1,TRBV5-1,.,TGCGCCAGCAGCTTGGAGGTTCCGGGAGTAGGGACAGGTGAGCAGTTCTTC,CASSLEVPGVGTGEQFF
TRBJ2-5,.,TRBV28,many,TGTGCCAGCAGCTATGGTCCGGAGACCCAGTACTTC,CASSYGPETQYF
TRBJ1-4,TRBD1,TRBV3-1,many,TGTGCCAGCAGCCCTAGGGGGCGTGGGGAAAAACTGTTTTTT,CASSPRGRGEKLFF
TRBJ2-4,.,TRBV27,.,TGTGCCAGCAGTTTAGAAGGTTCGGCCAAAAACATTCAGTACTTC,CASSLEGSAKNIQYF
TRBJ2-5,.,TRBV10-3,.,TGTGCCATCATAGGTGGCAGGGCGGAGGAGACCCAGTACTTC,CAIIGGRAEETQYF
TRBJ2-1,.,TRBV7-3,.,TGTGCCAGCAGCTTAACGTCGGGATATGAGCAGTTCTTC,CASSLTSGYEQFF
TRBJ2-5,.,TRBV27,many,TGTGCCAGCAGTTTATTCAGGGGGGGGGTGGAGACCCAGTACTTC,CASSLFRGGVETQYF
TRBJ1-5,TRBD1,TRBV20-1,.,TGCAGTGCTAGTCAGGGGGCGATGGGCAATCAGCCCCAGCATTTT,CSASQGAMGNQPQHF
TRBJ2-2,TRBD2,TRBV7-6,.,TGTGCCAGCAGCACGGCGCCGGGACTATCGGCCGGGGAGCTGTTTTTT,CASSTAPGLSAGELFF
TRBJ2-2,TRBD1,TRBV7-8,.,TGTGCCAGCAGTTTTACAGGGGCGGCGAACACCGGGGAGCTGTTTTTT,CASSFTGAANTGELFF
TRBJ2-2,.,TRBV19,few,TGTGCCAGTAGTGCTTTTGGGGAGAACACCGGGGAGCTGTTTTTT,CASSAFGENTGELFF
TRBJ2-1,.,TRBV11-2,many,TGTGCCAGCAGCCCAACCCGGATCTTCAGCAATGAGCAGTTCTTC,CASSPTRIFSNEQFF
TRBJ2-1,TRBD2,TRBV11-2,many,TGTGCCAGCAGCCTCGGGACTAGCGGGGGGGTCTACAATGAGCAGTTCTTC,CASSLGTSGGVYNEQFF
TRBJ1-2,.,TRBV10-2,.,TGCGCCAGCAGTGATGCAGGGGTCTATGGCTACACCTTC,CASSDAGVYGYTF
TRBJ2-7,TRBD1,TRBV30,few,TGTGCCTGGCTCGACAGGGGGGCCTACGAGCAGTACTTC,CAWLDRGAYEQYF
TRBJ2-7,.,TRBV27,few,TGTGCCAGCAGCCGCCGGGAGAACTACGAGCAGTACTTC,CASSRRENYEQYF
TRBJ1-2,.,TRBV27,few,TGTGCCAGCAGTTTATCGGCGAGGGGGTCTACCTATGGCCACACCTTC,CASSLSARGSTYGHTF
TRBJ2-1,.,TRBV5-5,few,TGTGCCAGCAGTTCACTGGGGAATGAGCAGTTCTTC,CASSSLGNEQFF
TRBJ2-5,.,TRBV9,.,TGTGCCAGCAGCGTAGCTCCTGGGATGGAGACCCAGTACTTC,CASSVAPGMETQYF
TRBJ2-7,.,TRBV2,few,TGTGCCAGCAGTACCCAATCGATCGAGCAGTACTTC,CASSTQSIEQYF
TRBJ1-4,TRBD1,TRBV5-1,few,TGCGCCAGCAGGGCTGGGACAGGACGTGAAAAACTGTTTTTT,CASRAGTGREKLFF
TRBJ1-2,.,TRBV2,few,TGTGCCAGCACCTCGGGACTGCAATATGGCTACACCTTC,CASTSGLQYGYTF
TRBJ2-1,.,TRBV5-1,few,TGCGCCAGCAGCCTCGCGGGACACCTCTACAATGAGCAGTTCTTC,CASSLAGHLYNEQFF
TRBJ2-3,TRBD2,TRBV3-1,many,TGTGCCAGCAGCCCGGGGACTAGCGGGGGGAGAAGGACGCAGTATTTT,CASSPGTSGGRRTQYF
TRBJ1-5,.,TRBV19,.,TGTGCCAGTAGTACTAAATTTGAGACGGGTAATAGCAATCAGCCCCAGCATTTT,CASSTKFETGNSNQPQHF
TRBJ2-2,.,TRBV29-1,.,TGCAGCGTTGAACGCGGGTTAAACACCGGGGAGCTGTTTTTT,CSVERGLNTGELFF
TRBJ1-5,.,TRBV20-1,few,TGCAGTGCTACCGAGACACAGATCCCCAATCAGCCCCAGCATTTT,CSATETQIPNQPQHF
TRBJ1-5,.,TRBV15,once,TGTGCCACCAGCAGAGCCCTCGGGGCCGAATATAGCAATCAGCCCCAGCATTTT,CATSRALGAEYSNQPQHF
TRBJ2-1,TRBD2,TRBV7-3,few,TGTGCCAGCAGCTTATTCGGGAGGCAGGGCCGTGGGGGCAATGAGCAGTTCTTC,CASSLFGRQGRGGNEQFF
TRBJ2-1,TRBD2,TRBV7-9,.,TGTGCCAGCAGCTATAGCGGGGGCGGGGGCAATGAGCAGTTCTTC,CASSYSGGGGNEQFF
TRBJ2-6,.,TRBV4-3,.,TGCGCCAGCAGCCGGGACTCAAACTCTGGGGCCAACGTCCTGACTTTC,CASSRDSNSGANVLTF
TRBJ1-1,.,TRBV27,.,TGTGCCAGCAGTCACCACAGGCTGAACACTGAAGCTTTCTTT,CASSHHRLNTEAFF
TRBJ1-5,.,TRBV6-1,.,TGTGCCAGCAGTCGGCTCAACAGGGAATCGAATAGCAATCAGCCCCAGCATTTT,CASSRLNRESNSNQPQHF
TRBJ2-7,.,TRBV28,.,TGTGCCAGCAGTGAGGTGTATGAGCAGTACTTC,CASSEVYEQYF
TRBJ2-4,.,TRBV30,few,TGTGCCTGGAGTGTTTTTGGTACACCAGAATCCGTGAACATTCAGTACTTC,CAWSVFGTPESVNIQYF
TRBJ2-7,.,TRBV29-1,.,TGCAGCGTTGAAGAAGGGTATCCCTACGAGCAGTACTTC,CSVEEGYPYEQYF
TRBJ2-1,TRBD2,TRBV4-1,few,TGCGCCAGCAGCCAAGATCTAGCGGGACAGAGCTCCTACAATGAGCAGTTCTTC,CASSQDLAGQSSYNEQFF
TRBJ2-5,TRBD2,TRBV4-1,.,TGCGCCAGCAGCCAAGCCGCGGGACTAGCAGAGACCCAGTACTTC,CASSQAAGLAETQYF